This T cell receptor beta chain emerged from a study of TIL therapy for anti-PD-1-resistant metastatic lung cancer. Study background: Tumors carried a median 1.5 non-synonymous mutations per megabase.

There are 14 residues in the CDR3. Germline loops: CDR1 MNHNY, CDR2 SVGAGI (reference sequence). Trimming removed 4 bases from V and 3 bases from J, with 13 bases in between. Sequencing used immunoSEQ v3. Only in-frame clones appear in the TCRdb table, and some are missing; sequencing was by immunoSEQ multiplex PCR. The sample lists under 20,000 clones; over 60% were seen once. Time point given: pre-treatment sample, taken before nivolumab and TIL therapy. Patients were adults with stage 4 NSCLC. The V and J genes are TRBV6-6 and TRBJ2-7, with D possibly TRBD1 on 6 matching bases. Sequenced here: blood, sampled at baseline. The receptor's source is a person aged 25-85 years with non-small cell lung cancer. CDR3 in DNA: TGTGCCAGCAGTTCGGGACAACTTCTCTACGAGCAGTACTTC. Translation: CASSSGQLLYEQYF.